This record covers a single T cell receptor beta chain. This may be a read error, as it is one base from a much larger clone. This sample is part of a study of blood T cells in healthy people across ages. V lost 5 bases and J lost 3; bases outside the gene matches: 7. Germline values: CDR1 MNHEY, CDR2 SMNVEV (reference sequence). The CDR3 runs 15 residues. The second PCR ran about 6 to 12 cycles with a sample-barcoded 5' primer and J-beta primers. Tagging of each cDNA molecule was performed by a template-switch adaptor with 12 random nucleotides. Any given sample supplied a minimum of 2.5 million CDR3-containing paired-end reads. One entry per CDR3 protein results from TCRdb running MiXCR on the 5' RACE reads. Here the sample spans around 1,000,000 distinct CDR3 sequences, 35% to 40% being singletons. About 9.6 milliliters of peripheral blood were drawn from each donor into EDTA-treated tubes. Per-sample yields of isolated PBMCs were at least 6 million.

The rearrangement joins TRBV27 to TRBJ2-1; 7 bases are a match to TRBD2. The receptor's source is a young man in good health. The specimen sequenced was blood. CDR3 sequence: CASSQTGGGYNEQFF. CDR3 bases: TGTGCCAGCAGTCAGACTGGCGGGGGCTACAATGAGCAGTTCTTC.